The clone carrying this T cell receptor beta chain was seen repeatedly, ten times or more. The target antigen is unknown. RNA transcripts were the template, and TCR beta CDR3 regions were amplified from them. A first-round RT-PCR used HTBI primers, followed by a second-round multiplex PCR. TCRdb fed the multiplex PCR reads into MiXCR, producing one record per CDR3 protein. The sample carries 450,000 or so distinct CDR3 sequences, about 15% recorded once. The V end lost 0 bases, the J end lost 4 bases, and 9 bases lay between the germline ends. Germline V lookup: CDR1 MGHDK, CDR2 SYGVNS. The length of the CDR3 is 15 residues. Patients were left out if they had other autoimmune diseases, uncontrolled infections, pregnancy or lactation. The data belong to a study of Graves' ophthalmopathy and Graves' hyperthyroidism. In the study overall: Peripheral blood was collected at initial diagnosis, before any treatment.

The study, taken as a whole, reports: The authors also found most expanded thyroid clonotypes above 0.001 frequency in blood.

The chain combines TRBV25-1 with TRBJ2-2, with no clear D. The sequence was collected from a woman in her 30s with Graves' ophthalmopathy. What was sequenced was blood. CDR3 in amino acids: CASSEYPSSTGELFF. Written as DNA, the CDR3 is TGTGCCAGCAGTGAATACCCCTCGAGCACCGGGGAGCTGTTTTTT.